These T cell receptor beta chains were read from a single sample in a study of beta chain features in type 1 diabetes. Sequenced by immunoSEQ multiplex PCR; TCRdb stores in-frame clones only, minus some. The sample records roughly 500,000 clones, about 29% being singletons. Sequencing was performed on naive CD4+ T cells from blood. These receptors were taken from a man between 18 and 35 years old in good health. Both conserved end residues are part of each CDR3. A D gene is named only where the DNA matches it firmly. Some rows mark clone size as missing; the rest say once, few, many or name a class of expanded clone.

TRBJ2-1 | TRBV5-4 | - | few | CASLKAGNRGNEQFF | TGTGCCAGCCTTAAGGCGGGGAATCGGGGCAATGAGCAGTTCTTC
TRBJ1-4 | TRBV30 | - | - | CAWSGQGGEKLFF | TGTGCCTGGAGTGGGCAGGGCGGTGAAAAACTGTTTTTT
TRBJ2-3 | TRBV9 | TRBD2 | - | CASSVRAGEYDTQYF | TGTGCCAGCAGCGTTCGGGCGGGAGAGTACGATACGCAGTATTTT
TRBJ2-7 | TRBV4-2 | TRBD2 | - | CASSQPLAGGAYEQYF | TGTGCCAGCAGCCAACCACTAGCGGGAGGAGCCTACGAGCAGTACTTC
TRBJ2-7 | TRBV29-1 | - | - | CSVVLSAYEQYF | TGCAGCGTTGTCCTATCCGCCTACGAGCAGTACTTC
TRBJ2-3 | TRBV19 | - | - | CASSIYGASTDTQYF | TGTGCCAGTAGTATATACGGAGCTAGCACAGATACGCAGTATTTT
TRBJ2-3 | TRBV9 | - | few | CASSVALTDTQYF | TGTGCCAGCAGCGTAGCACTCACAGATACGCAGTATTTT
TRBJ2-5 | TRBV14 | - | - | CASSQARGGQETQYF | TGTGCCAGCAGCCAAGCTCGGGGCGGGCAAGAGACCCAGTACTTC
TRBJ2-3 | TRBV6-5 | - | few | CASRDTDTQYF | TGTGCCAGCAGGGATACAGATACGCAGTATTTT
TRBJ1-4 | TRBV30 | - | few | CAWSVVEEKLFF | TGTGCCTGGAGTGTAGTAGAAGAAAAACTGTTTTTT
TRBJ2-5 | TRBV9 | - | - | CASSVGRSQETQYF | TGTGCCAGCAGCGTAGGACGGTCCCAAGAGACCCAGTACTTC
TRBJ2-5 | TRBV5-6 | TRBD2 | few | CASSLIVRREAQETQYF | TGTGCCAGCAGCTTGATAGTTCGGCGGGAGGCCCAAGAGACCCAGTACTTC
TRBJ2-3 | TRBV7-9 | TRBD2 | - | CASSLAGADTQYF | TGTGCCAGCAGCTTGGCGGGAGCAGATACGCAGTATTTT
TRBJ2-5 | TRBV2 | TRBD2 | - | CASSGLADETQYF | TGTGCCAGCAGTGGACTAGCCGACGAGACCCAGTACTTC
TRBJ2-7 | TRBV4-3 | TRBD1 | few | CASRRTLTGPEQYF | TGCGCCAGCAGGCGAACCTTGACAGGGCCCGAGCAGTACTTC
TRBJ2-6 | TRBV7-9 | - | few | CASSPSGANVLTF | TGTGCCAGCAGCCCCTCTGGGGCCAACGTCCTGACTTTC
TRBJ2-5 | TRBV4-1 | TRBD2 | few | CASSPREGGETQYF | TGCGCCAGCAGCCCGCGGGAGGGGGGAGAGACCCAGTACTTC
TRBJ2-3 | TRBV28 | TRBD2 | few | CASSFWASGTDTQYF | TGTGCCAGCAGTTTCTGGGCTAGCGGGACAGATACGCAGTATTTT
TRBJ1-4 | TRBV30 | - | - | CAWSSTPRGEKLFF | TGTGCCTGGAGTTCCACCCCCCGGGGTGAAAAACTGTTTTTT
TRBJ2-1 | TRBV30 | - | few | CAWSAGLGQFF | TGTGCCTGGAGCGCGGGGTTAGGGCAGTTCTTC
TRBJ2-1 | TRBV13 | TRBD2 | - | CASSPLAGGQSEQFF | TGTGCCAGCAGCCCATTAGCGGGAGGGCAAAGTGAGCAGTTCTTC
TRBJ2-3 | TRBV7-9 | - | few | CASSEGRDFTDTQYF | TGTGCCAGCAGCGAAGGGAGAGATTTCACAGATACGCAGTATTTT
TRBJ2-5 | TRBV5-6 | TRBD2 | few | CASRLLAGVETQYF | TGTGCCAGCAGGCTACTAGCGGGAGTAGAGACCCAGTACTTC
TRBJ2-1 | TRBV30 | TRBD1 | - | CAWRGRQGKYNEQFF | TGTGCCTGGAGGGGGAGACAGGGAAAATACAATGAGCAGTTCTTC
TRBJ1-2 | TRBV7-6 | - | few | CASSLEAIRAGYTF | TGTGCCAGCAGCTTAGAAGCGATACGCGCGGGCTACACCTTC
TRBJ2-3 | TRBV30 | TRBD2 | few | CAWSATSGRWGDTQYF | TGTGCCTGGAGTGCGACTAGCGGGAGGTGGGGAGATACGCAGTATTTT
TRBJ1-4 | TRBV14 | - | - | CASSQRSTGYEEKLFF | TGTGCCAGCAGCCAACGATCTACAGGCTATGAGGAAAAACTGTTTTTT
TRBJ2-3 | TRBV5-6 | - | once | CASLGAGADTQYF | TGTGCCAGCCTGGGGGCCGGCGCAGATACGCAGTATTTT
TRBJ2-2 | TRBV15 | - | - | CATSRDPNTGELFF | TGTGCCACCAGCAGAGACCCGAACACCGGGGAGCTGTTTTTT
TRBJ1-5 | TRBV14 | - | - | CASSQVGQPQHF | TGTGCCAGCAGCCAAGTAGGTCAGCCCCAGCATTTT
TRBJ2-3 | TRBV20-1 | - | - | CSATQGDTQYF | TGCAGTGCTACCCAGGGTGATACGCAGTATTTT
TRBJ2-7 | TRBV9 | - | - | CASSSQVASYEQYF | TGTGCCAGCAGCTCCCAAGTGGCCTCCTACGAGCAGTACTTC
TRBJ2-5 | TRBV5-6 | TRBD2 | few | CASSALAGAQETQYF | TGTGCCAGCAGCGCGCTAGCGGGGGCCCAAGAGACCCAGTACTTC
TRBJ1-5 | TRBV15 | - | few | CATSRVGSNQPQHF | TGTGCCACCAGCAGAGTCGGGTCCAATCAGCCCCAGCATTTT
TRBJ2-3 | TRBV29-1 | - | - | CSVDGQGTDTQYF | TGCAGCGTTGATGGGCAGGGAACAGATACGCAGTATTTT
TRBJ2-7 | TRBV6-5 | TRBD2 | - | CASSFGTSAYYEQYF | TGTGCCAGCAGTTTCGGGACTAGCGCTTACTACGAGCAGTACTTC
TRBJ2-4 | TRBV14 | TRBD2 | many | CASSQVGLATNIQYF | TGTGCCAGCAGCCAAGTTGGACTAGCTACAAACATTCAGTACTTC
TRBJ2-3 | TRBV25-1 | TRBD2 | - | CASSRGLARSTDTQYF | TGTGCCAGCAGTCGAGGACTAGCGAGAAGCACAGATACGCAGTATTTT
TRBJ2-7 | TRBV30 | TRBD2 | few | CAWSGRLAGNSYEQYF | TGTGCCTGGAGTGGCCGACTAGCGGGTAACTCCTACGAGCAGTACTTC
TRBJ2-6 | TRBV6-1 | - | few | CASSEWSSGANVLTF | TGTGCCAGCAGTGAATGGTCCTCTGGGGCCAACGTCCTGACTTTC